One and the same sample provided the 32 T cell receptor beta chains below, sequenced in a study of shared clonotypes between healthy human individuals. The repertoire was sequenced with immunoSEQ multiplex PCR; TCRdb's copy has only in-frame clones and lacks some. The sample records 190,000 or so clones, approximately 70% being singletons. Sequencing was carried out using memory CD4+ T cells sorted from blood. As for subset: CD45RA-negative fraction. Receptors originate from a man aged 30 to 39 in good health.

This clone was recorded a few times. The chain uses TRBV6-5 and TRBJ1-5; D possibly corresponds to TRBD1 (5 bases). CDR1 and CDR2 (germline): MNHEY, SVGAGI. This CDR3 contains 14 residues. Trimming took 6 bases from V and 4 from J, leaving 13 bases between them. The DNA for the CDR3 is TGTGCCAGCAGCCCTACAGGAGCGAATCAGCCCCAGCATTTT. Its protein is CASSPTGANQPQHF.

The rearrangement joins TRBV28 to TRBJ1-2; TRBD1 is a possible D gene (5 bases). The CDR3 has 14 residues. Per germline, CDR1 MDHEN and CDR2 SYDVKM. V was cut by 1 base and J by 4 bases, with 10 bases left in between. For the CDR3, the DNA is TGTGCCAGCAGTTTATCACCGGGGCTCTATGGCTACACCTTC. Residues: CASSLSPGLYGYTF.

This clone was seen a few times. The chain carries TRBV11-2 and TRBJ2-1; D remains ambiguous. V was clipped by 5 bases and J by 2 bases, with 13 bases between them. Per the germline V gene, CDR1 is SGHAT and CDR2 is FQNNGV. CDR3 length: 15 residues. The CDR3 loop reads CASSTTDPTYNEQFF. CDR3 nucleotide sequence: TGTGCCAGCAGCACAACGGACCCAACCTACAATGAGCAGTTCTTC.

V gene TRBV2 combines with J gene TRBJ1-2; D not certain. Trimming shortened V by 2 bases and J by 3 bases, and 4 bases separated the two germline ends. There are 12 residues in the CDR3. In germline, CDR1 is SNHLY, CDR2 FYNNEI. CDR3 DNA sequence: TGTGCCAGCAGTGAATTGTACTATGGCTACACCTTC. As protein: CASSELYYGYTF.

This chain uses TRBV11-3 with TRBJ2-1, with D unresolved. This CDR3 is built from 12 residues. Germline CDR1 reads SGHNT; CDR2 reads YENEEA. V lost 5 bases and J 4 bases, leaving 6 bases between the germline ends. This CDR3 is CASSHTYNEQFF. As DNA, the CDR3 is TGTGCCAGCAGCCATACATACAATGAGCAGTTCTTC.

This clone was recorded a few times. The genes are TRBV11-2 and TRBJ1-2, with D tentatively TRBD1 (6 bases). V was clipped by 1 base and J by 8 bases, with 14 bases between them. There are 14 residues in the CDR3. Germline V gene sequence: CDR1 SGHAT, CDR2 FQNNGV. The CDR3, as DNA: TGTGCCAGCAGCTTAGGATCCGGGGGCCGAGGCTACACCTTC. This codes for CASSLGSGGRGYTF.

The chain uses TRBV15 and TRBJ1-5, with D perhaps matching TRBD1 (5 bases). CDR1 is LNHNV and CDR2 is YYDKDF in the germline V gene (reference sequence). V lost 3 bases, J lost 3 bases, and 24 bases lay in between. The CDR3 length is 19 residues. The CDR3 loop reads CATSSAGGGGPLVNQPQHF. Written as DNA, the CDR3 is TGTGCCACCAGCAGTGCCGGTGGGGGAGGTCCCTTAGTCAATCAGCCCCAGCATTTT.

The DNA for the CDR3 is TGTGCCAGCAGCGGAGGCGCCTCCTACGAGCAGTACTTC. Translated, it gives CASSGGASYEQYF. The V gene is TRBV5-4, the J gene TRBJ2-7, with TRBD2 as a possible D gene (5 bases). Germline CDR1 SGHNT, CDR2 YYREEE (reference sequence). The CDR3 has 13 amino acids. V was clipped by 4 bases and J by 0 bases, with 8 bases between them.

The rearrangement links TRBV27 to TRBJ2-1, with D tentatively TRBD2 (6 bases). The V end was cut by 4 bases, the J end by 8 bases, with 18 bases between. CDR1 MNHEY and CDR2 SMNVEV come from the germline V gene (reference sequence). The CDR3 runs to 15 residues. CDR3 nucleotides: TGTGCCAGCAGTTCATTGGGAGGTCGTGGCCATGAGCAGTTCTTC. Translation gives CASSSLGGRGHEQFF.

The J gene is TRBJ1-5, the V gene TRBV19; no definite D call. Per the germline V gene, CDR1 is LNHDA and CDR2 is SQIVND (reference sequence). The CDR3 is 15 amino acids. V was pared by 6 bases and J by 0 bases, with 12 bases between. The DNA of the CDR3 is TGTGCCAGTAGCGTGACACTAAATAGCAATCAGCCCCAGCATTTT. Amino acids: CASSVTLNSNQPQHF.

This clone was seen ten or more times. The CDR3 spells CASSLRQGVHEQFF. The CDR3 DNA follows: TGTGCCAGCAGCTTACGACAGGGAGTCCATGAGCAGTTCTTC. The V and J genes are TRBV13 and TRBJ2-1; 7 positions match TRBD1. Germline-derived CDR1 and CDR2 are PRHDT and FYEKMQ (reference sequence). With 2 bases clipped from V and 8 bases from J, the junction kept 6 bases outside the gene matches. The CDR3 runs to 14 residues.

V gene TRBV5-4 combines with J gene TRBJ2-5, with D perhaps TRBD1 or TRBD2 (6 bases each). This CDR3 is 15 amino acids long. Germline V gene data show CDR1 as SGHNT and CDR2 as YYREEE (reference sequence). V lost 2 bases to trimming and J lost 4 bases, with 15 bases between them. DNA for the CDR3: TGTGCCAGCAGCTTCACCGGGGGCAGGGGAGAGACCCAGTACTTC. Translating gives CASSFTGGRGETQYF.

The sample holds a few counts of this clone. The chain employs TRBV7-8 and TRBJ2-7, with D unclear. Trimming left V 4 bases short and J 11 bases short, with 12 bases between. Germline V gives CDR1 SGHVS, CDR2 FQNEAQ. This CDR3 region has 11 residues. CDR3 amino acids: CASSYTEVKYF. The DNA for the CDR3 is TGTGCCAGCAGCTATACAGAGGTCAAGTACTTC. Combining the CDR3 with reference TRBV7-8 and TRBJ2-7 gives the whole variable domain GAGVSQSPRYKVAKRGQDVALRCDPISGHVSLFWYQQALGQGPEFLTYFQNEAQLDKSGLPSDRFFAERPEGSVSTLKIQRTQQEDSAVYLCASSYTEVKYFGPGTRLTVT.

The V and J genes are TRBV4-1 and TRBJ1-5, with a weak D call TRBD1 (5 bases). V lost 5 bases and J 0 bases, leaving 11 bases between the germline ends. Looked up from germline, CDR1 is MGHRA and CDR2 is YSYEKL. The length of the CDR3 is 15 residues. This chain's CDR3 is CASSLAGLSNQPQHF. The DNA for the CDR3 is TGCGCCAGCAGCTTGGCAGGGCTTAGCAATCAGCCCCAGCATTTT.

The CDR3: CASSLGIEVYGYTF. CDR3 DNA: TGTGCCAGCAGCTTGGGGATCGAGGTCTATGGCTACACCTTC. V is TRBV5-5 and J is TRBJ1-2; no definite D call. Per germline, CDR1 SGHKS and CDR2 YYEKEE (reference sequence). V was clipped by 0 bases and J by 4 bases, with 10 bases between them. The CDR3 totals 14 residues.

In its sample, this clone was seen a few times. The identical CDR3 is also encoded by other nucleotide sequences in the sample. V and J are TRBV29-1 and TRBJ1-1; 9 bases fit TRBD1. Per germline, CDR1 SQVTM and CDR2 ANQGSEA. The V and J ends lost 4 bases and 0 bases, in that order; junction bases with no gene match: 6. This CDR3 has 15 amino acids. The CDR3 region has the DNA TGCAGCGTTGCGCCGGGACAGGGTATGAACACTGAAGCTTTCTTT. It codes for CSVAPGQGMNTEAFF.

This clone was found a few times. CDR3 in DNA: TGTGCCAGCACCCCAGCAGGGGGGTATAGCAATCAGCCCCAGCATTTT. This sequence encodes CASTPAGGYSNQPQHF. The chain joins TRBV28 to TRBJ1-5; TRBD1 matches 7 bases. The CDR3 sequence is 16 residues long. The trim removed 7 bases at V and 0 bases at J, leaving 9 bases unmatched. Germline values: CDR1 MDHEN, CDR2 SYDVKM. The full variable domain, with the rest looked up from reference TRBV28 and TRBJ1-5, is DVKVTQSSRYLVKRTGEKVFLECVQDMDHENMFWYRQDPGLGLRLIYFSYDVKMKEKGDIPEGYSVSREKKERFSLILESASTNQTSMYLCASTPAGGYSNQPQHFGDGTRLSIL.

The rearrangement links TRBV18 to TRBJ2-3; D remains ambiguous. V lost 2 bases to trimming and J lost 4 bases, with 7 bases between them. The germline V gene encodes CDR1 KGHSH and CDR2 LQKENI. The CDR3 consists of 13 residues. The CDR3 is CASSPGFPDTQYF. CDR3 coding DNA: TGTGCCAGCTCACCAGGTTTTCCAGATACGCAGTATTTT.

The chain uses TRBV10-2 and TRBJ2-1; TRBD2 aligns across 11 bases. The V gene's germline CDR1 is WSHSY and CDR2 SAAADI. Trimming removed 7 bases from V and 4 bases from J; junction bases left unmatched: 9. There are 16 residues in the CDR3. CDR3 DNA: TGCGCCAGCACCCTGGCGACTAGCGGGGCATACAATGAGCAGTTCTTC. It codes for CASTLATSGAYNEQFF.

The table lists this clone with a few counts. V usage is TRBV7-8 and J usage is TRBJ2-2, with TRBD2 matching 8 bases. There are 16 residues in the CDR3. In germline, CDR1 is SGHVS, CDR2 FQNEAQ. The V and J ends lost 6 bases and 3 bases, in that order; junction bases with no gene match: 9. The CDR3 region has the DNA TGTGCCAGCAGACCAGGAGGAGCGGGAGACACCGGGGAGCTGTTTTTT. Translation: CASRPGGAGDTGELFF.

This clone showed up just a few times. The V gene is TRBV7-6, the J gene TRBJ2-1; D might be TRBD2 (5 bases). The germline V gene encodes CDR1 SGHVS and CDR2 FNYEAQ. With 5 bases removed from V and 1 base from J, the gap between germline ends came to 18 bases. The CDR3 is 17 residues long. The CDR3 here is CASSGRAAGGSYNEQFF. The CDR3 coding sequence is TGTGCCAGCAGCGGGCGGGCGGCCGGAGGTTCCTACAATGAGCAGTTCTTC.

The chain combines TRBV4-3 with TRBJ2-3, with D possibly matching TRBD2 (5 bases). This CDR3 contains 13 residues. The germline CDR1 and CDR2 sequences are LGHNA and YSLEER. Between the trimmed V and J ends, which lost 5 bases and 0 bases, there was a span of 6 bases. CDR3 sequence reads: CASSEGSTDTQYF. The CDR3 DNA is TGCGCCAGCAGCGAGGGTAGCACAGATACGCAGTATTTT.

This clone has only a few counts. V usage is TRBV28 and J usage is TRBJ2-1; 10 positions agree with TRBD2. The junction had 9 bases not matched to a gene; V was cut back by 6 bases and J by 7 bases. CDR3 size: 15 residues. Germline CDR1 MDHEN, CDR2 SYDVKM. Here the CDR3 reads CASSPAGGPWNEQFF. In nucleotides, the CDR3 is TGTGCCAGCAGCCCAGCGGGAGGGCCGTGGAATGAGCAGTTCTTC.

V is TRBV5-1 and J is TRBJ1-2; tentative D call: TRBD1 (6 bases). The V end was cut by 7 bases, the J end by 4 bases, with 14 bases between. This CDR3 comprises 13 residues. CDR1 and CDR2 from the germline V gene are SGHRS and YFSETQ. The CDR3, as DNA: TGCGCCAGCCAGGGGTCTGGGGGCTATGGCTACACCTTC. This translates into CASQGSGGYGYTF.

V is TRBV28 and J is TRBJ2-2, with D perhaps matching TRBD1 (5 bases). The CDR3 loop spans 15 amino acids. Germline V gene sequence: CDR1 MDHEN, CDR2 SYDVKM. The V and J ends lost 6 bases and 4 bases respectively, with 15 bases between them. The CDR3, as DNA: TGTGCCAGCAGCAGAGCCCAGGGCCGCACCGGGGAGCTGTTTTTT. This gives the protein CASSRAQGRTGELFF. The full variable domain, completed using reference TRBV28 and TRBJ2-2, is DVKVTQSSRYLVKRTGEKVFLECVQDMDHENMFWYRQDPGLGLRLIYFSYDVKMKEKGDIPEGYSVSREKKERFSLILESASTNQTSMYLCASSRAQGRTGELFFGEGSRLTVL.

The chain joins TRBV6-1 to TRBJ2-1; 12 bases map to TRBD2. This CDR3 has 19 residues. Germline CDR1 is MNHNS and CDR2 is SASEGT. Losses at the gene ends were 4 bases for V and 0 bases for J; bases not matched to a gene: 10. The CDR3 DNA follows: TGTGCCAGCAGTGTGGGGACTAGCGGGTTATCACGCTCCTACAATGAGCAGTTCTTC. It is translated as CASSVGTSGLSRSYNEQFF.

The rearrangement joins TRBV29-1 to TRBJ1-5; the D is unclear. The CDR3 contains 13 residues. V was trimmed by 6 bases and J by 5 bases, leaving 14 bases between them. Looked up from germline, CDR1 is SQVTM and CDR2 is ANQGSEA. CDR3 loop: CSVRVDPDQPQHF. DNA for the CDR3: TGCAGCGTGAGGGTGGATCCCGATCAGCCCCAGCATTTT.

This clone was seen a single time. The chain couples TRBV7-2 to TRBJ1-2; 10 bases are a match to TRBD1. Germline trimming cut 4 bases from V and 7 bases from J; bases unmatched to any gene: 6. Germline loops: CDR1 SGHTA, CDR2 FQGNSA. The CDR3 runs to 14 residues. The CDR3 region has the DNA TGTGCCAGCAGCTCCCGGACAGGGGGGGTTGGCTACACCTTC. This sequence encodes CASSSRTGGVGYTF.

This clone has more than one count but fewer than ten. The chain has TRBV2 and TRBJ1-3; D is possibly TRBD1 (6 bases). Trimming pared 10 bases from V and 2 bases from J, leaving 15 bases between. Germline CDR1 SNHLY, CDR2 FYNNEI. The CDR3 is made up of 14 amino acids. The DNA for the CDR3 is TGTGCCATAGAACTACAGGGAACTGGAAACACCATATATTTT. This gives the protein CAIELQGTGNTIYF. Variable domain in full (rest from reference TRBV2 and TRBJ1-3): EPEVTQTPSHQVTQMGQEVILRCVPISNHLYFYWYRQILGQKVEFLVSFYNNEISEKSEIFDDQFSVERPDGSNFTLKIRSTKLEDSAMYFCAIELQGTGNTIYFGEGSWLTVV.

The chain has TRBV11-2 and TRBJ1-2; D unclear. CDR3 length: 13 residues. V was trimmed by 5 bases and J by 3 bases, leaving 10 bases between them. The germline V gene encodes CDR1 SGHAT and CDR2 FQNNGV. The DNA of the CDR3 is TGTGCCAGCAGCACCATAGACCACTATGGCTACACCTTC. Its translation: CASSTIDHYGYTF. The full variable domain, in which reference TRBV11-2 and TRBJ1-2 provide the parts outside the CDR3, is EAGVAQSPRYKIIEKRQSVAFWCNPISGHATLYWYQQILGQGPKLLIQFQNNGVVDDSQLPKDRFSAERLKGVDSTLKIQPAKLEDSAVYLCASSTIDHYGYTFGSGTRLTVV.

This rearrangement joins TRBV5-1 to TRBJ2-3; tentatively, D is TRBD1 (5 bases). Germline assignment: CDR1 SGHRS and CDR2 YFSETQ. V was cut by 4 bases and J by 1 base, with 13 bases left in between. This CDR3 has 15 residues. CDR3 nucleotides: TGCGCCAGCAGCGTCCCCAAAGGGGGCACAGATACGCAGTATTTT. Amino acids: CASSVPKGGTDTQYF.

This clone was detected a few times. The chain couples TRBV5-8 to TRBJ1-1; TRBD1 aligns across 7 bases. There are 14 residues in the CDR3. Trimming took 4 bases from V and 6 from J; bases not matched to a gene: 9. Germline CDR1 is SGHTS and CDR2 is YDEGEE. The CDR3 is CASSHRQGRSEAFF. In DNA form, the CDR3 reads TGTGCCAGCAGCCATCGACAGGGTCGGTCTGAAGCTTTCTTT.